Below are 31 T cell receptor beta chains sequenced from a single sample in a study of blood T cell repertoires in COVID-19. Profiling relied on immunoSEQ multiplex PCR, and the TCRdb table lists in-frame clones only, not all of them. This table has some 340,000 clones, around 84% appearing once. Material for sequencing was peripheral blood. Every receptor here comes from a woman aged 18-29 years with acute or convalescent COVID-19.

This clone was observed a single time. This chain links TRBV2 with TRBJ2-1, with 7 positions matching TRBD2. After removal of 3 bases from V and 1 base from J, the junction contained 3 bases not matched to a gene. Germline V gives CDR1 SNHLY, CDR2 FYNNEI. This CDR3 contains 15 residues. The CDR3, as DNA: TGTGCCAGCAGTGAGTGGCGGGAGTCCTACAATGAGCAGTTCTTC. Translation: CASSEWRESYNEQFF.

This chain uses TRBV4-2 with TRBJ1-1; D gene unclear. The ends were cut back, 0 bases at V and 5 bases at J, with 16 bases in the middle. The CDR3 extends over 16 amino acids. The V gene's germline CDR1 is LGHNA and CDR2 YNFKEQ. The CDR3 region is CASSQDLRYSGTEAFF. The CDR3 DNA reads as TGTGCCAGCAGCCAAGATCTTCGGTATTCGGGGACTGAAGCTTTCTTT.

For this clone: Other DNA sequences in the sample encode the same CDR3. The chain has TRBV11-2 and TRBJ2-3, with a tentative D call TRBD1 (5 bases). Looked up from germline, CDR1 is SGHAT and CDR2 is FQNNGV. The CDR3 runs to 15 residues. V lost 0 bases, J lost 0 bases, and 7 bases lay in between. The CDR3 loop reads CASSLDRGSTDTQYF. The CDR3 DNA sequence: TGTGCCAGCAGCTTAGATAGGGGAAGCACAGATACGCAGTATTTT.

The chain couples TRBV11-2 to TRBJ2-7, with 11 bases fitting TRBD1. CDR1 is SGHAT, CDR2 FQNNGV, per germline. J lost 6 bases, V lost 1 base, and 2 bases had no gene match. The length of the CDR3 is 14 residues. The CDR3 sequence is CASSLGTGGVEQYF. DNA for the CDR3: TGTGCCAGCAGCTTAGGGACAGGGGGCGTCGAGCAGTACTTC. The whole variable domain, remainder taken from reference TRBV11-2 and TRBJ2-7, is EAGVAQSPRYKIIEKRQSVAFWCNPISGHATLYWYQQILGQGPKLLIQFQNNGVVDDSQLPKDRFSAERLKGVDSTLKIQPAKLEDSAVYLCASSLGTGGVEQYFGPGTRLTVT.

The DNA for the CDR3 is TGTGCCAGCACCGGGACAGATAATTCACCCCTCCACTTT. The encoded protein is CASTGTDNSPLHF. The chain is built from TRBV6-5 and TRBJ1-6; TRBD1 matches at 7 bases. CDR1 is MNHEY and CDR2 is SVGAGI in the germline V gene. This CDR3 region has 13 residues. Losses at the gene ends were 7 bases for V and 5 bases for J; bases not matched to a gene: 2.

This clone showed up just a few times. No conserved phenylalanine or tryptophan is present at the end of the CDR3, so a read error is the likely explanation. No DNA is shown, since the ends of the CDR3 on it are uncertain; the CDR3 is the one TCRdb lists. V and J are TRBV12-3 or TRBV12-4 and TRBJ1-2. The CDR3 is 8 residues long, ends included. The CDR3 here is CASPSRFL.

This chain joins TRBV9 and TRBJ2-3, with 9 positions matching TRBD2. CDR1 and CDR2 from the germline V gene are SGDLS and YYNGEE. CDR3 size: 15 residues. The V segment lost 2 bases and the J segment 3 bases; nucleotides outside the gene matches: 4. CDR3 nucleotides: TGTGCCAGCAGCGTTAGCGGGAGTACAACAGATACGCAGTATTTT. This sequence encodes CASSVSGSTTDTQYF.

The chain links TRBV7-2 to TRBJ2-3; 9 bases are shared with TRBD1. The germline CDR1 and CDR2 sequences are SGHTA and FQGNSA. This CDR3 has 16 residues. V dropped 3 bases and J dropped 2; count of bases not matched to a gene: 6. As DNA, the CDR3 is TGTGCCAGCAGCTTGGGGACAGGGTGGGACACAGATACGCAGTATTTT. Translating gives CASSLGTGWDTDTQYF.

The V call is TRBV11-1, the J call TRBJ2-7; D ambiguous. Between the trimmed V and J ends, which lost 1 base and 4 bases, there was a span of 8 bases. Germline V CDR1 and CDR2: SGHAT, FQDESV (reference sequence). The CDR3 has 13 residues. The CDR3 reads CASSLGSYYEQYF. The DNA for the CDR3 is TGTGCCAGCAGCTTAGGGAGTTATTACGAGCAGTACTTC.

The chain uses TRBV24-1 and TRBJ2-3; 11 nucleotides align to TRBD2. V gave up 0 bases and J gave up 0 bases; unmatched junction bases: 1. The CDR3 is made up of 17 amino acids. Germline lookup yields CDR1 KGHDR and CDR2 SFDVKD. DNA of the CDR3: TGTGCCACCAGTGATTTGCGGACTAGCGGGAGCACAGATACGCAGTATTTT. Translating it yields CATSDLRTSGSTDTQYF.

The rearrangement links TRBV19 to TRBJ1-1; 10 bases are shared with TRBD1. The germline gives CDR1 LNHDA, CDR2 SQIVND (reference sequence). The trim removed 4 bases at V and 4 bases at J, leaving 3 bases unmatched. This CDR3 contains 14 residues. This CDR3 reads CASSTRTGGTEAFF. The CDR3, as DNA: TGTGCCAGTAGTACCCGGACAGGGGGCACTGAAGCTTTCTTT.

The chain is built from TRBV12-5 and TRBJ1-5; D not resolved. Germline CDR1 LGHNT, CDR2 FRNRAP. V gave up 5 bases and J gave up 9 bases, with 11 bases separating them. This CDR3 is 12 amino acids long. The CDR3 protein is CASGPSVGPQHF. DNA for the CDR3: TGTGCTAGTGGTCCGAGCGTCGGGCCCCAGCATTTT.

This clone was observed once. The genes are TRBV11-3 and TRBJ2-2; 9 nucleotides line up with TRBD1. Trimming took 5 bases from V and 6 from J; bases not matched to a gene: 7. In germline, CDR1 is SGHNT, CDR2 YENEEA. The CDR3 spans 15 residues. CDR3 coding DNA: TGTGCCAGCAGCCAACGGGACAGGGAAGCCGGGGAGCTGTTTTTT. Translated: CASSQRDREAGELFF. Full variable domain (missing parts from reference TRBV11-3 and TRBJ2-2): EAGVVQSPRYKIIEKKQPVAFWCNPISGHNTLYWYLQNLGQGPELLIRYENEEAVDDSQLPKDRFSAERLKGVDSTLKIQPAELGDSAVYLCASSQRDREAGELFFGEGSRLTVL.

The CDR3 protein is CASSFLRQGGTGELFF. The CDR3 nucleotides read TGTGCCAGTAGCTTTCTTCGACAGGGCGGCACCGGGGAGCTGTTTTTT. The gene calls are TRBV19 and TRBJ2-2; 7 bases fit TRBD1. The CDR3 runs 16 residues. Germline CDR1 is LNHDA and CDR2 is SQIVND (reference sequence). Unmatched junction bases numbered 11, after V lost 6 bases and J lost 4 bases.

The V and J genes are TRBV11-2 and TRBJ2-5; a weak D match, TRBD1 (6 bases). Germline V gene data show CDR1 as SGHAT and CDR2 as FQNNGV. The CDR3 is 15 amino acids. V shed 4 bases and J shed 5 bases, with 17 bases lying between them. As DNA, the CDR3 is TGTGCCAGCAGCTCCCATCTGGGGGCGCGGGAGACCCAGTACTTC. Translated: CASSSHLGARETQYF.

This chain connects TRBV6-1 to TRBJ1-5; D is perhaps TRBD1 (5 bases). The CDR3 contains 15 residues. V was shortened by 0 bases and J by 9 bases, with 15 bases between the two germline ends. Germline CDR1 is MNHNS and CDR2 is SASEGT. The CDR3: CASSEAGWTNRPQHF. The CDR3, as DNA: TGTGCCAGCAGTGAAGCGGGTTGGACAAACCGGCCCCAGCATTTT.

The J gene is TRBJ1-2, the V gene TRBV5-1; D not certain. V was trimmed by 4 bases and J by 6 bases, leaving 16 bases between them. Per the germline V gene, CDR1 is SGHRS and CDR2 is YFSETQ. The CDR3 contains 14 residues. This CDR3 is CASSIPGQEHGYTF. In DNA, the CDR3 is TGCGCCAGCAGCATTCCAGGCCAGGAACATGGCTACACCTTC.

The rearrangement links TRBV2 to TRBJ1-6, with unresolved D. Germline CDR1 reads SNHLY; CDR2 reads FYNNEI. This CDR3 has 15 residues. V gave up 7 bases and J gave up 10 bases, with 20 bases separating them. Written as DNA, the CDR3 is TGTGCCAGCACTGGCGCCGCGTACGAGGGATCACCCCTCCACTTT. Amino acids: CASTGAAYEGSPLHF.

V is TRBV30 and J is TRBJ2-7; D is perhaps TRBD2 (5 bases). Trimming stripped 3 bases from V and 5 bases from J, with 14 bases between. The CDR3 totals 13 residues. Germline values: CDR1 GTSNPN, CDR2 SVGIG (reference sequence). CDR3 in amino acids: CAWRSSRRNEQYF. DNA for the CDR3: TGTGCCTGGAGAAGCTCCAGGAGGAACGAGCAGTACTTC.

The CDR3 loop is CASSVGLAGGGADTQYF. As DNA, the CDR3 is TGTGCCAGCAGCGTGGGACTAGCGGGGGGAGGGGCAGATACGCAGTATTTT. The chain couples TRBV5-4 to TRBJ2-3; TRBD2 matches 15 bases. The J segment lost 4 bases and the V segment lost 4 bases, leaving 7 bases of the junction unmatched. CDR1 and CDR2 from the germline V gene are SGHNT and YYREEE (reference sequence). This CDR3 is 17 amino acids long.

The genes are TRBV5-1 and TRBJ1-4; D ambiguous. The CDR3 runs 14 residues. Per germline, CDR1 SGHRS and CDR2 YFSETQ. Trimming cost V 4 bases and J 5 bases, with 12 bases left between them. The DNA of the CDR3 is TGCGCCAGCAGCCTACAGCTTAGAAATGAAAAACTGTTTTTT. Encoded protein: CASSLQLRNEKLFF. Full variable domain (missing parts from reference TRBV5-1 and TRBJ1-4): KAGVTQTPRYLIKTRGQQVTLSCSPISGHRSVSWYQQTPGQGLQFLFEYFSETQRNKGNFPGRFSGRQFSNSRSEMNVSTLELGDSALYLCASSLQLRNEKLFFGSGTQLSVL.

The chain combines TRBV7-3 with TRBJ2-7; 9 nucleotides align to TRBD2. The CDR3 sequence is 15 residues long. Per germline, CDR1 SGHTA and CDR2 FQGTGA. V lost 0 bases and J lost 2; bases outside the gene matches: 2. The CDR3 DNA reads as TGTGCCAGCAGCTTAACGGCGGGAGGGGCCTACGAGCAGTACTTC. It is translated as CASSLTAGGAYEQYF.

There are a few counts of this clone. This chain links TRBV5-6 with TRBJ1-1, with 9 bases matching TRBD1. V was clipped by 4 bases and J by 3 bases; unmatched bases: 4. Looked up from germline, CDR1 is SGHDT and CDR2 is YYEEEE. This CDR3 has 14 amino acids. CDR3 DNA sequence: TGTGCCAGCAGCCCGGGACAGGGTCACACTGAAGCTTTCTTT. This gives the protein CASSPGQGHTEAFF.

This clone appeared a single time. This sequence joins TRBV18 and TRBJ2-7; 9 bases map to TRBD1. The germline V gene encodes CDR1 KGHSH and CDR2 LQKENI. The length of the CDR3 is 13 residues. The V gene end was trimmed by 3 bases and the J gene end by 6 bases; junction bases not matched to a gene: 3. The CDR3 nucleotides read TGTGCCAGCTCACCTTTGACAGGGGGCGAGCAGTACTTC. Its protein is CASSPLTGGEQYF.

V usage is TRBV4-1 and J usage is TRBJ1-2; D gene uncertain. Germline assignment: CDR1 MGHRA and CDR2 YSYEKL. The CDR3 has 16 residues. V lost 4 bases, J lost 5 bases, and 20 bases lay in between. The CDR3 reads CASSPLDAGERYGYTF. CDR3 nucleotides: TGCGCCAGCAGCCCACTTGACGCCGGGGAAAGGTATGGCTACACCTTC.

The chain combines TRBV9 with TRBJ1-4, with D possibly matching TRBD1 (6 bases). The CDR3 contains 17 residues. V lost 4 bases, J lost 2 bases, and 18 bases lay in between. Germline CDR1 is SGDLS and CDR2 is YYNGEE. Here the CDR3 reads CASSFRGNVATNEKLFF. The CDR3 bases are TGTGCCAGCAGCTTTAGGGGGAACGTAGCCACTAATGAAAAACTGTTTTTT.

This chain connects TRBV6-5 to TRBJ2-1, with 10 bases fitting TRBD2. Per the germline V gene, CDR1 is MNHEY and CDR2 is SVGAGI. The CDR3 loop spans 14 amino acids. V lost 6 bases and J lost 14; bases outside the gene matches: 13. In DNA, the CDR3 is TGTGCCAGCAGCTCCGGGCTAGCGGGAGTTTTAGAGTTCTTC. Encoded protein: CASSSGLAGVLEFF.

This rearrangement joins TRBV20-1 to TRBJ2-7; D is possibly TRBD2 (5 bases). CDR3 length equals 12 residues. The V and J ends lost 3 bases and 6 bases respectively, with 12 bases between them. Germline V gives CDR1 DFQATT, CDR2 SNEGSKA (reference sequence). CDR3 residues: CSASGLSREQYF. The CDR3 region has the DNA TGCAGTGCTAGTGGACTTAGTCGCGAGCAGTACTTC.

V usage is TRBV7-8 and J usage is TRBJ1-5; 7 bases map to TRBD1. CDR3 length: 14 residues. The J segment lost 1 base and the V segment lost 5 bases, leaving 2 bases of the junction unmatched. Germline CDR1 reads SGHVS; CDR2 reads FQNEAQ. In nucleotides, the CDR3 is TGTGCCAGCAGCGCGGGACAGAGCAATCAGCCCCAGCATTTT. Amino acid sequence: CASSAGQSNQPQHF.

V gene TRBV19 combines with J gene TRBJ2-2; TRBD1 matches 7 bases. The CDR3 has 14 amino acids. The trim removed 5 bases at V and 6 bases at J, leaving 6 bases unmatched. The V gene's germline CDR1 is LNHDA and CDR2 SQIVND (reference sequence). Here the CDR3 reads CASSPSQGAGELFF. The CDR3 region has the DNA TGTGCCAGTAGTCCCTCTCAGGGGGCCGGGGAGCTGTTTTTT.

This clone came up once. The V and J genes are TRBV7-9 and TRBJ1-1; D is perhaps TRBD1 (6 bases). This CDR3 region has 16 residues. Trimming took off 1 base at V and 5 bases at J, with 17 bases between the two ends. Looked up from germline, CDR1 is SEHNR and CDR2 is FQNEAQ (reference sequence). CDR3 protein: CASSLEGTGPGTEAFF. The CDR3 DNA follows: TGTGCCAGCAGCTTAGAAGGCACAGGGCCAGGAACTGAAGCTTTCTTT.